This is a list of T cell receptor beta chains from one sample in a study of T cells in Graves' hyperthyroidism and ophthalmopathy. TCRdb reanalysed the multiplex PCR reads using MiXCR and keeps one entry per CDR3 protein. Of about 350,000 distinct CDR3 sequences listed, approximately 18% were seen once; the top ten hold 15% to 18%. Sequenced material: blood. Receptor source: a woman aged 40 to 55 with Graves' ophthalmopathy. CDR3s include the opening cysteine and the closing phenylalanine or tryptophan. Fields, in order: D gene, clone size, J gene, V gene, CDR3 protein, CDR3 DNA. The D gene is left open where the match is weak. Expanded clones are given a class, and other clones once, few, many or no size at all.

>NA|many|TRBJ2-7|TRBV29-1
CSALGEAHEQYF
TGCAGCGCCCTAGGGGAGGCCCACGAGCAGTACTTC
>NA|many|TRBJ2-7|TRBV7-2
CASSQGSDAYEQYF
TGTGCCAGCAGTCAGGGCAGCGACGCCTACGAGCAGTACTTC
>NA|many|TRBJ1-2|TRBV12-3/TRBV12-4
CASSLLGEGYTF
TGTGCCAGCAGTTTACTTGGGGAAGGCTACACCTTC
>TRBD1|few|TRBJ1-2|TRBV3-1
CASSHSYTGADYGYTF
TGTGCCAGCAGCCATTCCTATACAGGGGCGGACTATGGCTACACCTTC
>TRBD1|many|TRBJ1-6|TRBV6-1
CASSRNRGGNSPLHF
TGTGCCAGCAGTCGGAACAGGGGTGGTAACTCACCCCTCCACTTT
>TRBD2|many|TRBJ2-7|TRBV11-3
CASSFLPSGPVAYEQYF
TGTGCCAGCAGCTTTCTCCCTAGCGGTCCGGTTGCCTACGAGCAGTACTTC
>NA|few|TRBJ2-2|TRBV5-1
CASSLEREPGELFF
TGCGCCAGCAGCTTGGAACGGGAACCCGGGGAGCTGTTTTTT
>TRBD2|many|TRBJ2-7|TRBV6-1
CASSEGLAGVNEQYF
TGTGCCAGCAGTGAAGGACTAGCGGGAGTCAACGAGCAGTACTTC
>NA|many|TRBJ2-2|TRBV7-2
CASSSTGHGGELFF
TGTGCCAGCAGCTCTACAGGGCACGGCGGGGAGCTGTTTTTT
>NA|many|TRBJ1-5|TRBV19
CASKQGKNRVNQPQHF
TGTGCCTCAAAACAAGGCAAAAACAGGGTCAATCAGCCCCAGCATTTT
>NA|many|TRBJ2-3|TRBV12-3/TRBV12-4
CASRTPRGRDTDTQYF
TGTGCCAGCAGAACCCCCCGGGGACGCGACACAGATACGCAGTATTTT
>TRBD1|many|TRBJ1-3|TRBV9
CASSVEAGGRNTIYF
TGTGCCAGCAGCGTAGAGGCAGGGGGCAGAAACACCATATATTTT
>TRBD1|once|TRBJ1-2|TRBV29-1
CSAPNRGGGYTF
TGCAGCGCCCCGAACAGGGGCGGCGGCTACACCTTC
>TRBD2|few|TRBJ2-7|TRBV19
CASTPVGGGETYEQYF
TGTGCCAGTACCCCCGTCGGGGGGGGGGAGACCTACGAGCAGTACTTC
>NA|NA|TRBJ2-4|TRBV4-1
CASSLSPAVSPKNIQYF
TGCGCCAGCAGCCTCTCTCCGGCGGTCTCTCCCAAAAACATTCAGTACTTC
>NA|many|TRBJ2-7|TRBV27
CASSRTGLSGEQYF
TGTGCCAGCAGTCGAACAGGGCTATCGGGCGAGCAGTACTTC
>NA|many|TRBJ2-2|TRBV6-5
CASSYSGGPGELFF
TGTGCCAGCAGTTACTCGGGGGGGCCCGGGGAGCTGTTTTTT